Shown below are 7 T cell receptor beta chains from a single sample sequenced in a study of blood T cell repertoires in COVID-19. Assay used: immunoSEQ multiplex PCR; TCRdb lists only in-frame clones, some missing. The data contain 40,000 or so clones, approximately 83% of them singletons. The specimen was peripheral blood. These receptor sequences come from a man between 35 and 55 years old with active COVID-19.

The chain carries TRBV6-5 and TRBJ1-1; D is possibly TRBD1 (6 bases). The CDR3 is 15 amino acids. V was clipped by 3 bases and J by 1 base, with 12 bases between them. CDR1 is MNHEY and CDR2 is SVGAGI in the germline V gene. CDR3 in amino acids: CASSYNRGGNTEAFF. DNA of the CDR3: TGTGCCAGCAGTTATAATAGGGGGGGGAACACTGAAGCTTTCTTT.

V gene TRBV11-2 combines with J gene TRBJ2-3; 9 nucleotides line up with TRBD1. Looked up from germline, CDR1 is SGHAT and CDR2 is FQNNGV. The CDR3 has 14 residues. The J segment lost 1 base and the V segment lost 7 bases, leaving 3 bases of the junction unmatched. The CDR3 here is CASIRQGGTDTQYF. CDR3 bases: TGTGCCAGCATCCGACAGGGGGGCACAGATACGCAGTATTTT.

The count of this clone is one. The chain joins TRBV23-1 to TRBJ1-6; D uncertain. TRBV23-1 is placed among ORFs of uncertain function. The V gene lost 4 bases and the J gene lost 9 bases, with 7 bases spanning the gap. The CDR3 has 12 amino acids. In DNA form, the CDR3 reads TGCGCCAGCAGTCCCGTCGGTTCACCCCTCCACTTT. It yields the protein CASSPVGSPLHF.

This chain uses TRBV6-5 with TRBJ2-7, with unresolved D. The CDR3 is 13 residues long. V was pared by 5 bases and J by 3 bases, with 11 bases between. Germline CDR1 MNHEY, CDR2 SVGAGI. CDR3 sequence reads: CASSPSEIYEQYF. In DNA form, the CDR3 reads TGTGCCAGCAGTCCCAGCGAGATCTACGAGCAGTACTTC.

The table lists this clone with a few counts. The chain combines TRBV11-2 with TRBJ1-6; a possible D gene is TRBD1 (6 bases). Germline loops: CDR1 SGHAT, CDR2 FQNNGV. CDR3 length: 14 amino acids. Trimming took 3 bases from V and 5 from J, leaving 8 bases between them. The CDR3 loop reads CASSFSGDNSPLHF. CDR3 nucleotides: TGTGCCAGCAGCTTTTCAGGGGATAATTCACCCCTCCACTTT.

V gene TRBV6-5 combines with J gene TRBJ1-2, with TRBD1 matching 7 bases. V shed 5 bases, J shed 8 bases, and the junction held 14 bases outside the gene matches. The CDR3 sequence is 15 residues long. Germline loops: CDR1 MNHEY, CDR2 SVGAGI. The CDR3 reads CASSPDRDPLRGYTF. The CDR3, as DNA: TGTGCCAGCAGTCCCGACAGGGACCCCCTTCGGGGCTACACCTTC.

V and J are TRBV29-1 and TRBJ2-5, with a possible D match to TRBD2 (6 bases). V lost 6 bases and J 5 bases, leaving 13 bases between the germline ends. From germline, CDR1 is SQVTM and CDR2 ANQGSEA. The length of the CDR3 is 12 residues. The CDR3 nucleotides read TGCAGCGTGGGGGAGGTTGGGGAGACCCAGTACTTC. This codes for CSVGEVGETQYF.